This is a list of T cell receptor beta chains from one sample in a study of hypomethylating agent response in myelodysplastic syndrome. Sequencing was performed with immunoSEQ multiplex PCR; in TCRdb, only in-frame clones are kept and a portion is missing. The table includes 4,300 or so clones, over 70% detected once. Sequenced here: bone marrow, sampled before or after starting hypomethylating agent treatment for myelodysplastic syndrome (not recorded which). These receptors came from a human donor with myelodysplastic syndrome. The CDR3 runs from the conserved cysteine through the conserved F or W. The D gene is left open where the match is weak.

d_call v_call cdr3_length cdr3_aa
- TRBV30 12 CAWSTGFSPLHF
- TRBV5-6 14 CASSPGVVSYGYTF
- TRBV4-3 16 CASSQETQDGIYGYTF
- TRBV9 14 CASSVGSGDEKLFF
TRBD1 TRBV5-5 16 CASSLPKPGQGYEQYF
- TRBV28 13 CASTYRPGGGYTF
- TRBV6-1 13 CASTMTASYEQYF
- TRBV28 14 CASSPGRGDYGYTF
TRBD1 TRBV10-3 13 CAISQGPIYGYTF
- TRBV7-9 12 CASCWGTDTQYF
- TRBV6-1 13 CASGRVDNSPLHF
- TRBV7-2 14 CASSPIPSRETQYF
- TRBV5-1 16 CASSLGPGTHLSEQYF
- TRBV18 15 CASSPGSGGNQPQHF
- TRBV27 16 CASSSNWTPLGAEAFF
- TRBV4-1 17 CASSQEGYREIGEKLFF
- TRBV25-1 15 CASSEYGQVVGELFF
- TRBV6-1 13 CASSQGSNQPQHF
TRBD1 TRBV14 15 CASSPRTGYNTEAFF
- TRBV9 11 CASSVVRGAFF
- TRBV29-1 13 CSVGIGGNTEAFF
TRBD1 TRBV28 15 CASFQSGGWVQPQHF
- TRBV5-4 14 CASSIRLRANVLTF
- TRBV5-4 12 CASSLSGRTQYF
- TRBV30 14 CAWVRYGTGSQAFF